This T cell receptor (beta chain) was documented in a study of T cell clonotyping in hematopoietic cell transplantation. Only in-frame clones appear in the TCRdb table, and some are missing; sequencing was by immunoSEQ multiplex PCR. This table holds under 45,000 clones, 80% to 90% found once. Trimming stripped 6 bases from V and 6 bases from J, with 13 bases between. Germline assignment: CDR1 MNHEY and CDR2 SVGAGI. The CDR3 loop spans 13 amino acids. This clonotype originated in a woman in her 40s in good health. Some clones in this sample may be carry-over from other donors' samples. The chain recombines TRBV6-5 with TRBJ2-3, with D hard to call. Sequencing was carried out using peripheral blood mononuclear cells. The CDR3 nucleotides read TGTGCCAGCAGCTTTGGATCTTCGGATACGCAGTATTTT. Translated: CASSFGSSDTQYF.